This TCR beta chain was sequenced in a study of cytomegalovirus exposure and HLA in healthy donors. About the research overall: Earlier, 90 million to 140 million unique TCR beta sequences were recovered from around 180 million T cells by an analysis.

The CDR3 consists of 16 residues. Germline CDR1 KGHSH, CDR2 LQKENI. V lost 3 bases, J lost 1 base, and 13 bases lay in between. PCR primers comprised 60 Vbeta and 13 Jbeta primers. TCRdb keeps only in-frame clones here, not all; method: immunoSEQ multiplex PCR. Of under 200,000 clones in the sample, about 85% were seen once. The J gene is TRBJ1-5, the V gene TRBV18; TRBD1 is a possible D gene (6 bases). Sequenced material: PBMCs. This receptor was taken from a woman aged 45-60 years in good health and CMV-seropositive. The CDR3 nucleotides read TGTGCCAGCTCACCCAGGGGATACTTAAGCAATCAGCCCCAGCATTTT. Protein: CASSPRGYLSNQPQHF.